This T cell receptor (beta chain) was documented in a study of cytomegalovirus exposure and HLA in healthy donors. The PCR was carried out with 60 Vbeta primers and 13 Jbeta primers. Only in-frame clones appear in the TCRdb table, and some are missing; sequencing was by immunoSEQ multiplex PCR. The table has a few hundred thousand clones, about four fifths seen once; the top ten hold roughly 3.1%. The germline V gene has CDR1 MDHEN and CDR2 SYDVKM. With V trimmed by 6 bases and J by 2 bases, 6 bases remained unmatched. The CDR3 sequence is 15 residues long. Note on this clone: What it binds is not known.

Findings and limits, study-wide: TCR beta V segments were, for the most part, productive about 87% or about 30% of the time in an earlier analysis. CMV serostatus was the only immune exposure information that was available. Later analysis showed most CMV-associated TCR beta chains appearing HLA-restricted.

Sample: PBMCs. The chain combines TRBV28 with TRBJ1-5; 8 positions agree with TRBD1. The receptor was isolated from a man aged 25-45 years in good health and CMV-seronegative. CDR3 nucleotides: TGTGCCAGCAGACCGGACAGGGAGGGCAATCAGCCCCAGCATTTT. It specifies CASRPDREGNQPQHF.